The source of this T cell receptor (beta chain) is a study of post-analysis software for immune sequencing data. Study-level background: Relapsing-remitting, secondary progressive and progressive-relapsing forms made up the multiple sclerosis disease courses. Study conclusions and caveats: Multiple sclerosis was associated with a significant reduction in normalized Chao1 diversity relative to controls. Five or six TRBV segments appeared more often in patients than in controls, and TRBV5-6, TRBV5-1 and TRBV20-1 were among these.

The library was made from cDNA and included unique molecular identifiers. Some 500,000 cDNA molecules were obtained from 1 to 10 million T cells. TCRdb redid the calling of the PCR reads with MiXCR, one entry per CDR3 protein. The data hold approximately 160,000 distinct CDR3 sequences, with around 28% observed a single time. Germline values: CDR1 LGHDT, CDR2 YNNKEL (reference sequence). J gave up 7 bases and V 4 bases, and 8 bases lay outside the gene matches. The CDR3 extends over 15 amino acids. This clonotype has a handful of counts. Its antigen is unidentified. The receptor comes from a girl aged 10-17 years with multiple sclerosis. The sample consisted of blood. The chain combines TRBV3-1 with TRBJ1-5, with 9 bases aligning to TRBD1. CDR3 protein: CASSPRTGAGQPQHF. DNA of the CDR3: TGTGCCAGCAGCCCCCGGACAGGGGCGGGCCAGCCCCAGCATTTT.